This T cell receptor beta chain emerged from a study of blood T cell repertoires in COVID-19. The J segment lost 4 bases and the V segment lost 2 bases, leaving 6 bases of the junction unmatched. Germline V CDR1 and CDR2: SGHNT, YYREEE (reference sequence). This CDR3 comprises 16 residues. The method was immunoSEQ multiplex PCR; TCRdb's version includes in-frame clones alone and lacks a portion of them. The sample lists around 300,000 clones; about nine tenths were seen once. The material sequenced was peripheral blood. The clonotype comes from a man aged 18 to 29 with active or convalescent COVID-19. J is TRBJ1-3 and V is TRBV5-4; TRBD1 matches at 10 bases. CDR3 DNA sequence: TGTGCCAGCAGCTTTTTGACAGGGGGCGAGGGAAACACCATATATTTT. This codes for CASSFLTGGEGNTIYF.